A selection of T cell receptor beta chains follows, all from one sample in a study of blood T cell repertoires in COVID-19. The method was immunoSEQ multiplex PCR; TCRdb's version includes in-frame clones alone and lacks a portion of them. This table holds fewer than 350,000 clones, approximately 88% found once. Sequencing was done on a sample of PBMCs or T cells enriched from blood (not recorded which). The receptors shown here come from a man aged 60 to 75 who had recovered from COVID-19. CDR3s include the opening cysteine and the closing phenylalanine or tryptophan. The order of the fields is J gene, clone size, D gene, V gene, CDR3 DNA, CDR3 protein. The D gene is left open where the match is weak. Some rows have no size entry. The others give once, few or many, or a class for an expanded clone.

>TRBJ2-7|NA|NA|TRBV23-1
TGCGCCAGCAGTCAATCGAGGACACAATGTAACTCCTACGAGCAGTACTTC
CASSQSRTQCNSYEQYF
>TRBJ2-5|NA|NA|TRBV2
TGTGCCAGCAGGACGGCGGGGACCCAGTACTTC
CASRTAGTQYF
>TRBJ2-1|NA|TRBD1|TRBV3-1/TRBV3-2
TGTGCCAGCAGCCAAGGTGGACAGGGGGTCTACAATGAGCAGTTCTTC
CASSQGGQGVYNEQFF
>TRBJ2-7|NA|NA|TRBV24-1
TGTGCCACCAGTGATCCCGGAGCGGAGCACTACGAGCAGTACTTC
CATSDPGAEHYEQYF
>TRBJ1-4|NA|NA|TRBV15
TGTGCCACCAGCAGAGATCCAGGGTACAGTAATGAAAAACTGTTTTTT
CATSRDPGYSNEKLFF
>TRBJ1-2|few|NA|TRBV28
TGTGCCAGCAGCTTAGATCGAGAGGGAGGCTACACCTTC
CASSLDREGGYTF
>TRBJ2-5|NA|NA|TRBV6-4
TGTGCCAGCACCATGGAGACCCAGTACTTC
CASTMETQYF
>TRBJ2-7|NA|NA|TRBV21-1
TGTGCCAGCAGCAAAGGCCCGGGACACGTCCACGAGCAGTACTTC
CASSKGPGHVHEQYF
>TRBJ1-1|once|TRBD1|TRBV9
TGTGCCAGCAGCGGCACAGGGGGCTTGGATGAAGCTTTCTTT
CASSGTGGLDEAFF
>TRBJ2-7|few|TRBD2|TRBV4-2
TGTGCCAGCAGCCACCAGACTAGCAGGGTCGACGAGCAGTACTTC
CASSHQTSRVDEQYF
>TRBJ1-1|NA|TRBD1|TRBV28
TGTGCCAGCAGTTTACGAGACAGGGAGAGATTCTTT
CASSLRDRERFF
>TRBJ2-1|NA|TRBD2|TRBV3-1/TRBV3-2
TGTGCCAGCAGCCCCTGGCTAGCGGGACGATCCGAGCAGTTCTTC
CASSPWLAGRSEQFF
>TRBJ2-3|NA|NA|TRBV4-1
TGCGCCAGCAGCCAAGATCTGACTTCGGGAGATACGCAGTATTTT
CASSQDLTSGDTQYF
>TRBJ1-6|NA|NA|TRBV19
TGTGCCAGTAGGCAGGCCGCGGGAGGAGGATCACCCCTCCACTTT
CASRQAAGGGSPLHF
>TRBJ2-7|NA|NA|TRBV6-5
TGTGCCAGCAGCCTCAACAGGGCGCGAGAGCAGTACTTC
CASSLNRAREQYF